One and the same sample provided the 24 T cell receptor beta chains below, sequenced in a study of T cell repertoires in ileal Crohn's disease. TCRdb's copy holds only in-frame clones and misses some; the assay was immunoSEQ multiplex PCR. The data show around 5,400 clones, roughly 82% seen once. Specified time point: inflamed ileum from the surgical specimen. Sequencing input: ileal tissue. The origin of the receptors is an adult with Crohn's disease.

The chain couples TRBV14 to TRBJ2-7, with D possibly matching TRBD1 (5 bases). The germline CDR1 and CDR2 sequences are SGHDN and FVKESK. V was pared by 4 bases and J by 0 bases, with 16 bases between. This CDR3 region has 16 residues. CDR3 sequence (DNA): TGTGCCAGCAGCCCTCGTGGGGCGGATAGCTCCTACGAGCAGTACTTC. Its translation: CASSPRGADSSYEQYF.

V gene TRBV4-2 combines with J gene TRBJ2-7, with 8 bases that match TRBD1. Germline values: CDR1 LGHNA, CDR2 YNFKEQ. The CDR3 has 15 amino acids. The V and J ends lost 4 bases and 2 bases, in that order; junction bases with no gene match: 7. The DNA for the CDR3 is TGTGCCAGCAGCCGAGAGGACAGGGCTGCCTACGAGCAGTACTTC. Amino acids: CASSREDRAAYEQYF.

The chain joins TRBV6-5 to TRBJ1-1, with D hard to call. Trimming removed 5 bases at V and 0 bases at J, with 7 bases between. The germline gives CDR1 MNHEY, CDR2 SVGAGI. The CDR3 covers 13 residues. CDR3 sequence: CASSAPMNTEAFF. CDR3 DNA sequence: TGTGCCAGCAGTGCGCCTATGAACACTGAAGCTTTCTTT.

This clone was counted between two and nine times. Other DNA variants within this sample encode the same CDR3. The chain couples TRBV5-6 to TRBJ2-7; no clear D gene. This CDR3 is built from 12 residues. The V and J ends lost 0 bases and 1 base respectively, with 2 bases between them. Germline loops: CDR1 SGHDT, CDR2 YYEEEE. This CDR3 reads CASSLASYEQYF. Written as DNA, the CDR3 is TGTGCCAGCAGCTTGGCGTCCTACGAGCAGTACTTC.

Here the CDR3 DNA reads TGTGCCAGCAGTGAACAAGGAAATCAGCCCCAGCATTTT. Translation gives CASSEQGNQPQHF. This chain joins TRBV2 and TRBJ1-5, with D unclear. V lost 2 bases, J lost 4 bases, and 6 bases lay in between. This CDR3 spans 13 amino acids. The germline CDR1 and CDR2 sequences are SNHLY and FYNNEI. Full variable domain (missing parts from reference TRBV2 and TRBJ1-5): EPEVTQTPSHQVTQMGQEVILRCVPISNHLYFYWYRQILGQKVEFLVSFYNNEISEKSEIFDDQFSVERPDGSNFTLKIRSTKLEDSAMYFCASSEQGNQPQHFGDGTRLSIL.

The rearrangement joins TRBV27 to TRBJ2-1, with 8 bases matching TRBD1. Germline V lookup: CDR1 MNHEY, CDR2 SMNVEV (reference sequence). The CDR3 loop spans 15 amino acids. With 3 bases clipped from V and 2 bases from J, the junction kept 3 bases outside the gene matches. Here the CDR3 reads CASSFGQGTYNEQFF. CDR3 nucleotides: TGTGCCAGCAGTTTTGGACAGGGAACCTACAATGAGCAGTTCTTC.

The chain couples TRBV11-3 to TRBJ2-1, with D perhaps TRBD1 (6 bases). The CDR3 sequence is 13 residues long. V lost 5 bases to trimming and J lost 7 bases, with 12 bases between them. The germline CDR1 and CDR2 sequences are SGHNT and YENEEA. CDR3 protein: CASSMSGVNEQFF. The CDR3 DNA is TGTGCCAGCAGCATGTCAGGGGTAAATGAGCAGTTCTTC.

The J gene is TRBJ2-5, the V gene TRBV28; a weak D match, TRBD2 (6 bases). The CDR3 has 14 amino acids. Deletions cut 7 bases from V and 2 bases from J, with 14 bases between. Germline-derived CDR1 and CDR2 are MDHEN and SYDVKM. Here the CDR3 DNA reads TGTGCCAGCACCCCGACTAGGACTCAAGAGACCCAGTACTTC. It translates to CASTPTRTQETQYF. Full variable domain (rest looked up from reference TRBV28 and TRBJ2-5): DVKVTQSSRYLVKRTGEKVFLECVQDMDHENMFWYRQDPGLGLRLIYFSYDVKMKEKGDIPEGYSVSREKKERFSLILESASTNQTSMYLCASTPTRTQETQYFGPGTRLLVL.

The gene calls are TRBV29-1 and TRBJ1-2; D is perhaps TRBD1 (5 bases). Germline V gives CDR1 SQVTM, CDR2 ANQGSEA. The germline V and J ends were trimmed by 7 bases and 4 bases, with 13 bases remaining between them. The CDR3 is 12 amino acids. The chain's CDR3 is CSAIGAGYGYTF. Written as DNA, the CDR3 is TGCAGCGCAATAGGGGCGGGCTATGGCTACACCTTC.

A few counts support this clone. The chain combines TRBV7-2 with TRBJ1-2, with TRBD1 matching over 8 bases. The CDR3 spans 14 residues. Germline loops: CDR1 SGHTA, CDR2 FQGNSA. With V trimmed by 1 base and J by 8 bases, 6 bases remained unmatched. The CDR3 DNA is TGTGCCAGCAGCTTAGGGTCAGGGGGCGCGGGCTACACCTTC. Encoded protein: CASSLGSGGAGYTF.

The V and J genes are TRBV19 and TRBJ1-2, with 7 bases matching TRBD1. The germline CDR1 and CDR2 sequences are LNHDA and SQIVND (reference sequence). V shed 4 bases, J shed 4 bases, and the junction held 9 bases outside the gene matches. This CDR3 has 15 residues. CDR3 residues: CASSRNRGESYGYTF. The CDR3 DNA reads as TGTGCCAGTAGTAGAAACAGGGGCGAGAGCTATGGCTACACCTTC.

The genes are TRBV6-5 and TRBJ2-5; a weak D match, TRBD1 (6 bases). V dropped 4 bases and J dropped 6 bases, with 18 bases sitting between them. This CDR3 has 15 residues. Germline lookup yields CDR1 MNHEY and CDR2 SVGAGI. For the CDR3, the DNA is TGTGCCAGCAGTTCAAACAGGGCATCCTACAAGACCCAGTACTTC. This encodes CASSSNRASYKTQYF.

This clone came up once. The chain has TRBV28 and TRBJ2-7; weak D call: TRBD1 (5 bases). V was cut by 2 bases and J by 2 bases, with 10 bases left in between. This CDR3 has 14 residues. Germline CDR1 reads MDHEN; CDR2 reads SYDVKM. The CDR3 DNA reads TGTGCCAGCAGTTTACCAGGGAACCCCTACGAGCAGTACTTC. Residues: CASSLPGNPYEQYF.

This chain uses TRBV15 with TRBJ2-1, with TRBD2 matching over 11 bases. CDR3 size: 16 residues. CDR1 LNHNV and CDR2 YYDKDF come from the germline V gene (reference sequence). The V segment lost 0 bases and the J segment 4 bases; nucleotides outside the gene matches: 2. The chain's CDR3 is CATSRDGTSGYNEQFF. The CDR3 DNA is TGTGCCACCAGCAGAGATGGGACTAGCGGTTACAATGAGCAGTTCTTC. Supplemented by reference TRBV15 and TRBJ2-1, the full variable domain reads DAMVIQNPRYQVTQFGKPVTLSCSQTLNHNVMYWYQQKSSQAPKLLFHYYDKDFNNEADTPDNFQSRRPNTSFCFLDIRSPGLGDTAMYLCATSRDGTSGYNEQFFGPGTRLTVL.

V is TRBV2 and J is TRBJ1-2; D remains ambiguous. Germline V gene data show CDR1 as SNHLY and CDR2 as FYNNEI. V dropped 3 bases and J dropped 1 base, with 9 bases sitting between them. The CDR3 has 14 residues. CDR3 in DNA: TGTGCCAGCAGTGACCGGGGTCTTAACTATGGCTACACCTTC. Translation: CASSDRGLNYGYTF.

This clone was seen just once. The chain recombines TRBV4-2 with TRBJ2-1; 13 nucleotides line up with TRBD2. Germline CDR1 is LGHNA and CDR2 is YNFKEQ. Trimming took 1 base from V and 6 from J; bases not matched to a gene: 3. This CDR3 contains 16 residues. CDR3 DNA: TGTGCCAGCAGCCAAGCTACTAGCGGGGGGGCCAATGAGCAGTTCTTC. Translation: CASSQATSGGANEQFF.

The chain links TRBV30 to TRBJ1-2; unclear D gene. The CDR3 runs to 14 residues. The germline gives CDR1 GTSNPN, CDR2 SVGIG (reference sequence). V was pared by 3 bases and J by 5 bases, with 16 bases between. In nucleotides, the CDR3 is TGTGCCTGGAGCCGCGGGATTGTGGGTTATGGCTACACCTTC. Translating gives CAWSRGIVGYGYTF.

CDR3 region: CASSLHPENSPLHF. CDR3 DNA sequence: TGCGCCAGCAGTTTGCATCCAGAGAATTCACCCCTCCACTTT. The genes are TRBV5-1 and TRBJ1-6, with D hard to call. CDR1 and CDR2 from the germline V gene are SGHRS and YFSETQ. The V gene lost 5 bases and the J gene lost 7 bases, with 13 bases spanning the gap. The CDR3 is 14 amino acids. The whole variable domain, remainder taken from reference TRBV5-1 and TRBJ1-6, is KAGVTQTPRYLIKTRGQQVTLSCSPISGHRSVSWYQQTPGQGLQFLFEYFSETQRNKGNFPGRFSGRQFSNSRSEMNVSTLELGDSALYLCASSLHPENSPLHFGNGTRLTVT.

The chain combines TRBV18 with TRBJ2-1; maybe TRBD2 (6 bases). The CDR3 spans 16 residues. Trimming removed 4 bases at V and 7 bases at J, with 20 bases between. CDR1 and CDR2 (germline): KGHSH, LQKENI. Here the CDR3 DNA reads TGTGCCAGCTCACGTAGCGTTAGCGGTGGGGGTAATGAGCAGTTCTTC. Protein sequence: CASSRSVSGGGNEQFF.

This clone appeared a few times. The J gene is TRBJ2-7, the V gene TRBV7-8, with 9 bases matching TRBD2. The V gene end was trimmed by 7 bases and the J gene end by 2 bases; junction bases not matched to a gene: 6. Germline CDR1 and CDR2: SGHVS and FQNEAQ. The CDR3 consists of 14 residues. The CDR3 loop reads CASTKRGVTYEQYF. Here the CDR3 DNA reads TGTGCCAGCACCAAGCGGGGGGTGACCTACGAGCAGTACTTC.

The chain links TRBV6-5 to TRBJ2-3; unclear D gene. V shed 4 bases and J shed 5 bases, with 4 bases lying between them. Germline V gene lookup returns CDR1 MNHEY and CDR2 SVGAGI. The CDR3 spans 11 residues. The CDR3 region has the DNA TGTGCCAGCAGTTTATTAGATACGCAGTATTTT. Protein sequence: CASSLLDTQYF.

The J gene is TRBJ1-2, the V gene TRBV9; D possibly corresponds to TRBD1 (5 bases). V lost 4 bases, J lost 8 bases, and 9 bases lay in between. CDR1 and CDR2 from the germline V gene are SGDLS and YYNGEE. The CDR3 sequence is 11 residues long. The CDR3 loop reads CASSSRDGYTF. CDR3 bases: TGTGCCAGCAGCTCCAGGGACGGCTACACCTTC.

The V gene is TRBV9, the J gene TRBJ2-1; D is unclear. Germline assignment: CDR1 SGDLS and CDR2 YYNGEE. Trimming removed 0 bases from V and 5 bases from J, with 6 bases in between. CDR3 length equals 13 residues. CDR3 nucleotide sequence: TGTGCCAGCAGCGTAGTTGGTGACAATGAGCAGTTCTTC. Amino acid sequence: CASSVVGDNEQFF.

The chain combines TRBV11-2 with TRBJ2-7, with D perhaps given as TRBD1 or TRBD2 (5 bases each). The length of the CDR3 is 16 residues. CDR1 is SGHAT, CDR2 FQNNGV, per germline. The V and J ends lost 5 bases and 1 base respectively, with 18 bases between them. This CDR3 reads CASSLGDGAVSYEQYF. The CDR3 coding sequence is TGTGCCAGCAGCCTGGGGGACGGGGCGGTGTCCTACGAGCAGTACTTC.